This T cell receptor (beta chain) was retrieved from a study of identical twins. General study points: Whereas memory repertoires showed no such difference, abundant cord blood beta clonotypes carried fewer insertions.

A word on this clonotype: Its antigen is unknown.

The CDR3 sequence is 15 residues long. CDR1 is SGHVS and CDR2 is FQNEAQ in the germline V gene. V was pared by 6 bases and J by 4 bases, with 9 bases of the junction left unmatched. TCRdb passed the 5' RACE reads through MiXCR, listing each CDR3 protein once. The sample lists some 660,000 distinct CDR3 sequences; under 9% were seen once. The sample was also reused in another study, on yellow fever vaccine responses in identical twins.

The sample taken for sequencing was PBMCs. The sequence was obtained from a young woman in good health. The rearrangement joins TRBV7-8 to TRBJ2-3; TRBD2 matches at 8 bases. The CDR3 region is CASSPFAGGSDTQYF. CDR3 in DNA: TGTGCCAGCAGTCCCTTTGCGGGAGGCTCAGATACGCAGTATTTT.